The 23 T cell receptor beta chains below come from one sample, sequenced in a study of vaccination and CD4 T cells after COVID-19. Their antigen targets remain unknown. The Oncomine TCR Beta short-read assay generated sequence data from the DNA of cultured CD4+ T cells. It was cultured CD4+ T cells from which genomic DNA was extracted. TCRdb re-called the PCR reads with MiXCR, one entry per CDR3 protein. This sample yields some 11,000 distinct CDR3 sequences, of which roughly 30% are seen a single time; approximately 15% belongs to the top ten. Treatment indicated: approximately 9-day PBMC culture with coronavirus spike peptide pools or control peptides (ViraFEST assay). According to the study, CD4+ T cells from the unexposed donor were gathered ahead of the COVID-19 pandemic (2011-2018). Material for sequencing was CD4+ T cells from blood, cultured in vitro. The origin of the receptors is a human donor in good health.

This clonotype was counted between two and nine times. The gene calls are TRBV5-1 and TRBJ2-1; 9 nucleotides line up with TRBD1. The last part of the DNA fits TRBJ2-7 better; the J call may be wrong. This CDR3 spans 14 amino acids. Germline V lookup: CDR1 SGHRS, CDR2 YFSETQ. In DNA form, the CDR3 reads TGCGCCAGCAGCTCGAGGACAGGGGTAGGCGAGCAGTACTTC. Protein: CASSSRTGVGEQYF.

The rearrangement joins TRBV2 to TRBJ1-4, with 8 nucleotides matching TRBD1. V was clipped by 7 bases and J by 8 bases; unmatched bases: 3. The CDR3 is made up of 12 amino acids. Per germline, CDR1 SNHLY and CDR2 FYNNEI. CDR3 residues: CASTGTGEKLFF. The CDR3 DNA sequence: TGTGCCAGCACCGGGACAGGCGAAAAACTGTTTTTT.

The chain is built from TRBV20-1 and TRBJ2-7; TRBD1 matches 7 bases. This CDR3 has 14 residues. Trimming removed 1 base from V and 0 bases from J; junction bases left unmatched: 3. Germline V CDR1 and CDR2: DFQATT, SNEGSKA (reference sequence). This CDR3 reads CSARGQGSSYEQYF. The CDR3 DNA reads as TGCAGTGCTAGAGGACAGGGTAGCTCCTACGAGCAGTACTTC.

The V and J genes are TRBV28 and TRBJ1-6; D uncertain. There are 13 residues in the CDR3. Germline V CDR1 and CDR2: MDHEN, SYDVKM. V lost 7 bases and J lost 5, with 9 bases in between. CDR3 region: CASKYSNNSPLHF. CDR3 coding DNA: TGTGCCAGCAAGTACAGTAATAATTCACCCCTCCACTTT.

The CDR3 DNA reads as TGTGCCACTCGGTCAGCAGATACGCAGTATTTT. Protein sequence: CATRSADTQYF. The chain couples TRBV6-1 to TRBJ2-3; D is undetermined. The CDR3 loop spans 11 amino acids. Trimming cost V 10 bases and J 4 bases, with 9 bases left between them. From germline, CDR1 is MNHNS and CDR2 SASEGT.

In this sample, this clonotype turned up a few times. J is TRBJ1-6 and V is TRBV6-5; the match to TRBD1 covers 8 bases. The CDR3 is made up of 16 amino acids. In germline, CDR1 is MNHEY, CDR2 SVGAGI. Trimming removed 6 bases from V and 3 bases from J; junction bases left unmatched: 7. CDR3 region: CASRYRGTGYNSPLHF. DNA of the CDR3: TGTGCCAGCAGATACAGGGGGACGGGCTATAATTCACCCCTCCACTTT.

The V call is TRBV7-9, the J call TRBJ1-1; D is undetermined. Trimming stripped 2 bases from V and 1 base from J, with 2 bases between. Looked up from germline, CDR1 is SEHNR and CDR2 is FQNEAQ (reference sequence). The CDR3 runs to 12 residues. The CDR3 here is CASSLKNTEAFF. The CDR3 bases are TGTGCCAGCAGCTTAAAGAACACTGAAGCTTTCTTT. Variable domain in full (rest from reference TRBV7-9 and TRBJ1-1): DTGVSQNPRHKITKRGQNVTFRCDPISEHNRLYWYRQTLGQGPEFLTYFQNEAQLEKSRLLSDRFSAERPKGSFSTLEIQRTEQGDSAMYLCASSLKNTEAFFGQGTRLTVV.

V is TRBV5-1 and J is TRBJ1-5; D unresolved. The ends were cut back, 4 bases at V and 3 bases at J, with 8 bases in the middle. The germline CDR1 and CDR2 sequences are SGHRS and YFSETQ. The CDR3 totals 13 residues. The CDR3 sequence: CASSGSPNQPQHF. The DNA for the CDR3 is TGCGCCAGCAGCGGGTCTCCCAATCAGCCCCAGCATTTT.

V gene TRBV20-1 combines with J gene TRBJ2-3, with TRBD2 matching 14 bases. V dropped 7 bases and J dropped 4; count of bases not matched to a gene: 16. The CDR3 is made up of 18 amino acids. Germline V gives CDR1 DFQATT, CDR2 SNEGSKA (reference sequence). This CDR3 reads CSEKSPGLAGVSADTQYF. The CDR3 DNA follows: TGCAGTGAAAAATCACCGGGACTAGCGGGAGTTAGCGCAGATACGCAGTATTTT.

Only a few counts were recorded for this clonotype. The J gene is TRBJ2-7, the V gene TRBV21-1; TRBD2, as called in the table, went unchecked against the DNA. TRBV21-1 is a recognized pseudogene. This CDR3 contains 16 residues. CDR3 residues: CASRTSPRTRSYEQYF. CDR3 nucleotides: TGTGCCAGCAGAACAAGCCCTCGGACTAGATCCTACGAGCAGTACTTC.

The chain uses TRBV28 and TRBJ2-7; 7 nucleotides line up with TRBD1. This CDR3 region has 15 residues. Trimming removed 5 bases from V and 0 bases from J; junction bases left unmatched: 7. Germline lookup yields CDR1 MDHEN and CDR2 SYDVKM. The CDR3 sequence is CASSTQGTSSYEQYF. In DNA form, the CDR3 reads TGTGCCAGCAGTACACAGGGGACAAGCTCCTACGAGCAGTACTTC.

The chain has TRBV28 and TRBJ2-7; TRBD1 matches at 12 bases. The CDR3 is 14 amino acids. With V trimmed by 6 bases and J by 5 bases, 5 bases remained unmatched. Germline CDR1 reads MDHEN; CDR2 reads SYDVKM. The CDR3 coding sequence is TGTGCCAGCAGGGGGACAGGGGGCGGCCACGAGCAGTACTTC. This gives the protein CASRGTGGGHEQYF.

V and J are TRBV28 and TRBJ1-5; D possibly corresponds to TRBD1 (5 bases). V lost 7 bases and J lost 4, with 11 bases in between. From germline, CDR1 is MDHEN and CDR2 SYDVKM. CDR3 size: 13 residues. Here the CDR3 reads CASKTWGNQPQHF. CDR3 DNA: TGTGCCAGCAAGACTTGGGGGAATCAGCCCCAGCATTTT.

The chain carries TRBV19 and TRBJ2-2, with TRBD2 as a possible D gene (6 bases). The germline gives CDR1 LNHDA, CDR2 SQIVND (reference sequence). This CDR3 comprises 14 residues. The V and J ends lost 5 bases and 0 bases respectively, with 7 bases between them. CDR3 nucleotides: TGTGCCAGTAGTCAGCGGGCGAACACCGGGGAGCTGTTTTTT. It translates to CASSQRANTGELFF.

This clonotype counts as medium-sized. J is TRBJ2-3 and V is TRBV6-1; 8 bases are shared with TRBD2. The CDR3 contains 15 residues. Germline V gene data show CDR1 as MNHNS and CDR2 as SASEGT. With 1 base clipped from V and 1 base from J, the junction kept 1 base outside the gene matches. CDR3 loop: CASSEVLAGTDTQYF. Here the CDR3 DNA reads TGTGCCAGCAGTGAAGTACTAGCGGGCACAGATACGCAGTATTTT.

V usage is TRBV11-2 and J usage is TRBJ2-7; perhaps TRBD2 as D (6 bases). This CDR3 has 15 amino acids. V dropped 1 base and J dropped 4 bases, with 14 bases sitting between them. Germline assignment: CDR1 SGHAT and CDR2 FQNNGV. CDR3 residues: CASSLGRDLRYEQYF. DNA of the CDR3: TGTGCCAGCAGCTTAGGGCGGGACCTGAGATACGAGCAGTACTTC.

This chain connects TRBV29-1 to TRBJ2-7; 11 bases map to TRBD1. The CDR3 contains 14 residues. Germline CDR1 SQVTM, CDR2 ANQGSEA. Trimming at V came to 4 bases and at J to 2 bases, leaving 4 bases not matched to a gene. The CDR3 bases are TGCAGCGTTGTGGGACAGGGGGTCACCTACGAGCAGTACTTC. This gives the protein CSVVGQGVTYEQYF.

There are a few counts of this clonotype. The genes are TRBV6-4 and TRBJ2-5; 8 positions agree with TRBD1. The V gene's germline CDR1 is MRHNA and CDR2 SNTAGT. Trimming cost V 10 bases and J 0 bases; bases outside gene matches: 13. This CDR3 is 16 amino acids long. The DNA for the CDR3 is TGTGCCAATAGAGTTTGGACAGGGCAGGACCAAGAGACCCAGTACTTC. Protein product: CANRVWTGQDQETQYF.

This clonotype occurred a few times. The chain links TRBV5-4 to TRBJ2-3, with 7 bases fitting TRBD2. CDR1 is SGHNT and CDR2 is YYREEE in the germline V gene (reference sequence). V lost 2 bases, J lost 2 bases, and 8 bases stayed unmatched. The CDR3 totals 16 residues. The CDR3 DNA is TGTGCCAGCAGCTTACTCGGCGGGGGATACACAGATACGCAGTATTTT. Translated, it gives CASSLLGGGYTDTQYF. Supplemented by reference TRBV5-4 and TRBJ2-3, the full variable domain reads ETGVTQSPTHLIKTRGQQVTLRCSSQSGHNTVSWYQQALGQGPQFIFQYYREEENGRGNFPPRFSGLQFPNYSSELNVNALELDDSALYLCASSLLGGGYTDTQYFGPGTRLTVL.

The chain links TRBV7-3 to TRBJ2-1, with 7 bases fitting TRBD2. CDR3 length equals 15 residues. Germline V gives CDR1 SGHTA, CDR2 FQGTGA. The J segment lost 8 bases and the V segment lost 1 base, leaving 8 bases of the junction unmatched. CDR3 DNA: TGTGCCAGCAGCTTAATCGGGCGGGAGTACGATGAGCAGTTCTTC. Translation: CASSLIGREYDEQFF. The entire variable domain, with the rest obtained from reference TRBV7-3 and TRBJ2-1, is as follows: GAGVSQTPSNKVTEKGKYVELRCDPISGHTALYWYRQSLGQGPEFLIYFQGTGAADDSGLPNDRFFAVRPEGSVSTLKIQRTERGDSAVYLCASSLIGREYDEQFFGPGTRLTVL.

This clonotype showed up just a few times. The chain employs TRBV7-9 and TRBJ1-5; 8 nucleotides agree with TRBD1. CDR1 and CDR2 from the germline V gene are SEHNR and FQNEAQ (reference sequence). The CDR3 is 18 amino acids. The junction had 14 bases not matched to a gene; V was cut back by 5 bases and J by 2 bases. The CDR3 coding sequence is TGTGCCAGCAGCCAAGGACAGGGTTTCCTTGGCGGCAATCAGCCCCAGCATTTT. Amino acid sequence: CASSQGQGFLGGNQPQHF.

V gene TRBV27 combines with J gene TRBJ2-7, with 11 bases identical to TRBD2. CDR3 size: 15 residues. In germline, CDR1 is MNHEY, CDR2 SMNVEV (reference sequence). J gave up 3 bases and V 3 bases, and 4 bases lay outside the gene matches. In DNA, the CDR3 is TGTGCCAGCAGTTTGGGACTAGCGGCTATCTACGAGCAGTACTTC. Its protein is CASSLGLAAIYEQYF.

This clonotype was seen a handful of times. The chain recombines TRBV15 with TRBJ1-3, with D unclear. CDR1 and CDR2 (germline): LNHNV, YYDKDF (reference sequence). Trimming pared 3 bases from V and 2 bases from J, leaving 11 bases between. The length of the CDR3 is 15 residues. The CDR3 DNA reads TGTGCCACCAGCAGTCTGGACGGACCTGGAAACACCATATATTTT. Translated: CATSSLDGPGNTIYF.